This T cell receptor (beta chain) was captured in a study of T cell clones after liver transplantation. In the study overall: Until 12-24 months post-transplant, subjects got standard immunosuppression and no induction.

Here immunoSEQ multiplex PCR was the method, and the copy in TCRdb shows in-frame clones only, minus some. Among about 75,000 clones listed, around four fifths were seen once. Germline V gene data show CDR1 as MNHNS and CDR2 as SASEGT. This CDR3 is built from 14 residues. V was trimmed by 7 bases and J by 0 bases, leaving 7 bases between them. The TCR sequence derives from a human patient who received a liver transplant. Some T cells may trace back to the graft donor. The sequences come from CD4+ T cells from blood, collected 48 months after liver transplant. This chain connects TRBV6-1 to TRBJ2-6, with D uncertain. The CDR3 bases are TGTGCCAGCACGAGCAGCTCTGGGGCCAACGTCCTGACTTTC. Translating gives CASTSSSGANVLTF.